This is a list of T cell receptor beta chains from one sample in a study of blood T cell repertoires in COVID-19. Assay: immunoSEQ multiplex PCR; the TCRdb copy retains only in-frame clones and omits some. The sample has over 150,000 clones, roughly four fifths seen once; the top ten hold 10% to 15%. Sequenced material: peripheral blood. The receptors shown here come from an elderly woman with COVID-19, enrolled during active disease. Each CDR3 is given with its conserved first and last residue. A D gene is named only where the DNA matches it firmly.

D gene	V gene	CDR3 length	J gene	CDR3 protein	CDR3 DNA
TRBD2	TRBV25-1	18	TRBJ2-4	CASSGSLAGGPAKNIQYF	TGTGCCAGCAGTGGTAGTCTAGCGGGGGGGCCGGCCAAAAACATTCAGTACTTC
NA	TRBV7-2	15	TRBJ1-5	CASSLRRGTREPQHF	TGTGCCAGCAGCTTACGGCGGGGGACCAGGGAGCCCCAGCATTTT
TRBD1	TRBV18	20	TRBJ2-6	CASSPSWTGGFPSGANVLTF	TGTGCCAGCTCACCAAGCTGGACAGGGGGCTTTCCCTCTGGGGCCAACGTCCTGACTTTC
TRBD1	TRBV2	13	TRBJ1-2	CAGRDRPSYGYTF	TGTGCCGGCCGGGACAGACCTTCCTATGGCTACACCTTC
NA	TRBV19	15	TRBJ2-3	CASSNRHTSTDTQYF	TGTGCCAGTAGTAACAGACATACTAGCACAGATACGCAGTATTTT
TRBD2	TRBV5-5	17	TRBJ2-7	CASSPWGWTSGEYEQYF	TGTGCCAGCAGCCCGTGGGGGTGGACTAGCGGGGAGTACGAGCAGTACTTC
TRBD1	TRBV18	13	TRBJ1-1	CASSRNRGTEAFF	TGTGCCAGCTCACGTAACAGGGGCACTGAAGCTTTCTTT
NA	TRBV19	13	TRBJ1-5	CASSYRTKQPQHF	TGTGCCAGTAGTTATCGGACAAAACAGCCCCAGCATTTT
NA	TRBV21-1	19	TRBJ2-4	CASSKVGSSSGRAKNIQYF	TGTGCCAGCAGCAAAGTTGGTAGCAGCAGCGGGAGGGCCAAAAACATTCAGTACTTC
NA	TRBV28	13	TRBJ2-5	CASDGQYQETQYF	TGTGCCAGCGATGGACAGTACCAAGAGACCCAGTACTTC
NA	TRBV2	12	TRBJ2-7	CASRWSLYEQYF	TGTGCCAGCAGGTGGTCACTCTACGAGCAGTACTTC